Here is one TCR beta chain with its context. Its specificity is unknown. Patients had received no treatment of any kind before thyroid surgery. This sample is part of a study of metastatic and nonmetastatic thyroid tumors. The wider study: Thyroid patients, malignant and benign, had repertoires compared across blood and tumor or nodule tissue. Overall study findings and caveats: For both blood and tumor, malignant thyroid tumors reportedly showed significantly higher TCR beta diversity than benign nodules did.

The J segment lost 1 base and the V segment lost 8 bases, leaving 10 bases of the junction unmatched. Germline V CDR1 and CDR2: SNHLY, FYNNEI. This CDR3 spans 15 amino acids. In the authors' workflow: The study took CDR3 differences across clinicopathological groups and made a distant-metastasis classifier for papillary thyroid cancer from them. TCRdb reassembled clones from the PCR reads with MiXCR. These V and J calls rely on TCRdb rather than the paper's analysis. The data contain approximately 9,000 clones, approximately 32% of them singletons. Material for sequencing was adjacent normal tissue. The clonotype was recovered from a female donor with papillary thyroid cancer or a benign thyroid nodule (not recorded which). Some clones in this sample may be carry-over from other donors' samples. The chain links TRBV2 to TRBJ1-1, with 7 bases fitting TRBD1. DNA for the CDR3: TGTGCCAGCGACAGGGCGAGGGGCCCGAACACTGAAGCTTTCTTT. Translation: CASDRARGPNTEAFF.